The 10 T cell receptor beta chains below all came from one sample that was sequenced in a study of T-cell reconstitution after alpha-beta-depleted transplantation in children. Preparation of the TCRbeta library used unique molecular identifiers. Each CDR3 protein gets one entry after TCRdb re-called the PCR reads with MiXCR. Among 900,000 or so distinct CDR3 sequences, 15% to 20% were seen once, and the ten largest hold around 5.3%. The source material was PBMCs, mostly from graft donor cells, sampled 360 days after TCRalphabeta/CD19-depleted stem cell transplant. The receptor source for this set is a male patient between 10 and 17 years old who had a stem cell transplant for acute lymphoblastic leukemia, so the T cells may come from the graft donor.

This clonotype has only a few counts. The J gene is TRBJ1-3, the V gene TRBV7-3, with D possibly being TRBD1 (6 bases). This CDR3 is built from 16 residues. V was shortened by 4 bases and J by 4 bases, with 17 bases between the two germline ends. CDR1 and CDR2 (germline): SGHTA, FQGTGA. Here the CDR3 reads CASSSLRGGDGNTIYF. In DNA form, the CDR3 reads TGTGCCAGCAGCTCCCTCAGGGGTGGCGACGGAAACACCATATATTTT.

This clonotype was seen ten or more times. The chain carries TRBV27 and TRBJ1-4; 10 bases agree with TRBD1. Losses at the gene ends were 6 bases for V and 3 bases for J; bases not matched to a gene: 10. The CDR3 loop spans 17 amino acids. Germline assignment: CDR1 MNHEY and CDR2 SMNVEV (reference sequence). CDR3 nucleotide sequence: TGTGCCAGCAGCCCACCCGGGACAGGGGCAGCTAATGAAAAACTGTTTTTT. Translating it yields CASSPPGTGAANEKLFF.

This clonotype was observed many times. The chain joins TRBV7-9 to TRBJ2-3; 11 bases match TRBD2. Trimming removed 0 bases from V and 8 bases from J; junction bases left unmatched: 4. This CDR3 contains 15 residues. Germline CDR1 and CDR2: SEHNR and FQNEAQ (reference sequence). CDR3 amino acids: CASSLALAGAGTQYF. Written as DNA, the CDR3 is TGTGCCAGCAGCTTAGCACTAGCGGGAGCAGGTACGCAGTATTTT.

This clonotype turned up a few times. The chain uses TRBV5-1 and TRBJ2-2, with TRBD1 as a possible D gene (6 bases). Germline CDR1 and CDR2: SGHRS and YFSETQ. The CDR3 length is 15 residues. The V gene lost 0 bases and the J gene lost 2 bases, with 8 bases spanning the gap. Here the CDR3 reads CASSLEDSNTGELFF. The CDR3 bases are TGCGCCAGCAGCTTGGAGGACAGTAACACCGGGGAGCTGTTTTTT.

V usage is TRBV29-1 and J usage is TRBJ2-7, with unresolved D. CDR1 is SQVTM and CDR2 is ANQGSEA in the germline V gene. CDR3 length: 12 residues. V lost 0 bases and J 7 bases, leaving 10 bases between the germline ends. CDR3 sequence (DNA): TGCAGCGTTGAAGATACCGGTCCTGAGCAGTACTTC. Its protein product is CSVEDTGPEQYF.

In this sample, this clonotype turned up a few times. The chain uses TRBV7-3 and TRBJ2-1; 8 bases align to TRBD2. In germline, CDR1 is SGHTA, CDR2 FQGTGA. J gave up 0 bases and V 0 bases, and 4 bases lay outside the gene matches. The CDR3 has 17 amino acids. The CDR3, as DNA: TGTGCCAGCAGCTTAACGTCCAGCGGGAGCTCCTACAATGAGCAGTTCTTC. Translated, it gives CASSLTSSGSSYNEQFF.

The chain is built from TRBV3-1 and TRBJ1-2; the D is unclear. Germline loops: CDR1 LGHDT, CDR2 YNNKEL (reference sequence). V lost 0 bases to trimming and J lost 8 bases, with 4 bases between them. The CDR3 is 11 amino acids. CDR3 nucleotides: TGTGCCAGCAGCCAAGATACCGGCTACACCTTC. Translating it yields CASSQDTGYTF.

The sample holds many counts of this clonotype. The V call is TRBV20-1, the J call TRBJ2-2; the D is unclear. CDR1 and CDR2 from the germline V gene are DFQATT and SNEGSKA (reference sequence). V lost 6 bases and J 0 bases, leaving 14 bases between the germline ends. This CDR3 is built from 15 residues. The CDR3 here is CSARVFPSNTGELFF. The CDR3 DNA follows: TGCAGTGCCCGAGTTTTTCCTTCGAACACCGGGGAGCTGTTTTTT.

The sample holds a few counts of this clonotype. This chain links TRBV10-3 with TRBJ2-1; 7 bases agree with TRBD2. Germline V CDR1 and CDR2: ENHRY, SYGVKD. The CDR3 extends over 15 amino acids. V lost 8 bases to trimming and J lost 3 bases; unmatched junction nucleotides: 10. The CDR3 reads CAIRAAGAYYNEQFF. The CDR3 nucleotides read TGTGCCATCCGGGCTGCGGGAGCCTACTACAATGAGCAGTTCTTC.

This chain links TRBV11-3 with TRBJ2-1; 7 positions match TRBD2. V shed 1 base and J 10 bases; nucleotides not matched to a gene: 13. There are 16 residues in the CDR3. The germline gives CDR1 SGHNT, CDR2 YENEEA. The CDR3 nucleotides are TGTGCCAGCAGCTTAGGTGGGGCCCCCCGGGGGGACGAGCAGTTCTTC. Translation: CASSLGGAPRGDEQFF.